This T cell receptor beta chain was retrieved from a study of Tregs in tolerant kidney transplant recipients. Study-wide results and caveats: Tregs expanded with activated donor B cells seemed most donor-specific. Biological reproducibility was not directly addressed in this study. Validation in larger populations is needed because few patients were studied.

The protocol was immunoSEQ multiplex PCR, while the TCRdb copy is restricted to in-frame clones and leaves out a portion. The data hold under 300,000 clones, with more than 65% observed a single time. Looked up from germline, CDR1 is MNHNS and CDR2 is SASEGT. J was trimmed by 3 bases and V by 4 bases; bases with no gene match: 0. This CDR3 is 12 amino acids long. On this clone itself: What it binds is not known.

Unstimulated Tregs (CD4+CD25+CD127-) and CD4+CD25- non-Tregs were sorted from PBMCs. Sequencing was performed on CD4+ T cells from blood. This TCR was recovered from a human donor in good health. This chain joins TRBV6-1 and TRBJ2-7; 7 bases match TRBD1. The CDR3 DNA follows: TGTGCCAGCAGTGGACAGGGCTACGAGCAGTACTTC. This codes for CASSGQGYEQYF.